This entry lists 12 T cell receptor beta chains sequenced from one sample in a study of T cells in Graves' hyperthyroidism and ophthalmopathy. RNA transcripts yielded amplified TCR beta CDR3 regions. The TCR CDR3 was amplified in a first-round RT-PCR using the HTBI primer set. TCRdb recomputed calls from the multiplex PCR reads with MiXCR, one row per CDR3 protein. The data hold 450,000 to 700,000 distinct CDR3 sequences, with around 45% observed a single time. Sequenced: peripheral blood or thyroid tissue (not recorded which). The receptor set was obtained from an adult woman with Graves' disease, either hyperthyroidism or ophthalmopathy (not recorded which).

The rearrangement joins TRBV15 to TRBJ1-2; D uncertain. CDR3 size: 15 residues. V lost 3 bases and J 7 bases, leaving 18 bases between the germline ends. The germline gives CDR1 LNHNV, CDR2 YYDKDF (reference sequence). For the CDR3, the DNA is TGTGCCACCAGCAGCTCCTCGGGTCCCGTGAGTGGCTACACCTTC. It specifies CATSSSSGPVSGYTF.

The V and J genes are TRBV12-3 or TRBV12-4 and TRBJ1-1; possible D gene TRBD1, 6 bases. V lost 4 bases and J 3 bases, leaving 15 bases between the germline ends. The CDR3 sequence is 15 residues long. The CDR3 here is CASSYHRAMDTEAFF. CDR3 coding DNA: TGTGCCAGCAGTTACCACAGGGCGATGGACACTGAAGCTTTCTTT.

The count of this clonotype is one. The chain links TRBV14 to TRBJ2-7, with a tentative D call TRBD1 (6 bases). The CDR3 runs 14 residues. V lost 0 bases and J lost 7, with 13 bases in between. CDR1 SGHDN and CDR2 FVKESK come from the germline V gene. The CDR3 is CASSQDRGSREQYF. CDR3 DNA sequence: TGTGCCAGCAGCCAAGACAGGGGATCTAGGGAGCAGTACTTC.

This clonotype was counted ten times or more. V gene TRBV28 combines with J gene TRBJ1-1; D unresolved. This CDR3 has 14 residues. Germline V gene data show CDR1 as MDHEN and CDR2 as SYDVKM. Trimming left V 3 bases short and J 0 bases short, with 8 bases between. The DNA for the CDR3 is TGTGCCAGCAGTTTCAGTCAGATGAACACTGAAGCTTTCTTT. Its protein is CASSFSQMNTEAFF.

CDR3 residues: CASSLGRGYSGNTIYF. In nucleotides, the CDR3 is TGTGCCAGCAGCTTAGGCAGGGGATATTCTGGAAACACCATATATTTT. The chain links TRBV7-9 to TRBJ1-3, with D possibly being TRBD1 (6 bases). V gave up 1 base and J gave up 1 base, with 11 bases separating them. This CDR3 has 16 amino acids. Germline loops: CDR1 SEHNR, CDR2 FQNEAQ (reference sequence).

J is TRBJ2-5 and V is TRBV7-8; the D is unclear. This CDR3 region has 14 residues. Trimming shortened V by 6 bases and J by 2 bases, and 13 bases separated the two germline ends. Germline loops: CDR1 SGHVS, CDR2 FQNEAQ. For the CDR3, the DNA is TGTGCCAGCAGTCCTATTAAGGGACAAGAGACCCAGTACTTC. Residues: CASSPIKGQETQYF.

This clonotype turned up a few times. The chain joins TRBV19 to TRBJ2-5; the D is unclear. The CDR3 sequence is 13 residues long. V dropped 6 bases and J dropped 2 bases, with 10 bases sitting between them. The germline V gene has CDR1 LNHDA and CDR2 SQIVND (reference sequence). In nucleotides, the CDR3 is TGTGCCAGTAGATCCGTTGGGCAAGAGACCCAGTACTTC. This translates into CASRSVGQETQYF.

This clonotype was observed a few times. The chain is built from TRBV7-6 and TRBJ1-1, with TRBD1 matching over 12 bases. CDR3 length: 15 amino acids. V dropped 1 base and J dropped 7; count of bases not matched to a gene: 4. The germline gives CDR1 SGHVS, CDR2 FNYEAQ. Here the CDR3 DNA reads TGTGCCAGCAGCTTAGAGGGACAGGGGGCCGGTGAAGCTTTCTTT. Translation gives CASSLEGQGAGEAFF.

Of note for this clonotype: The final CDR3 position lacks the conserved phenylalanine or tryptophan, pointing to a likely read error. The chain carries TRBV4-2 and TRBJ2-5, with 7 positions matching TRBD2. The V and J ends lost 1 base and 5 bases, in that order; junction bases with no gene match: 4. Germline CDR1 LGHNA, CDR2 YNFKEQ. CDR3 length: 14 residues. The CDR3 DNA reads as TGTGCCAGCAGCCAAGGACTAGCACGGGAGACCCAGTACCTC. It translates to CASSQGLARETQYL.

In this sample, this clonotype turned up many times. This chain links TRBV7-9 with TRBJ1-1, with TRBD1 as a possible D gene (6 bases). V lost 5 bases and J lost 8, with 18 bases in between. Germline V CDR1 and CDR2: SEHNR, FQNEAQ (reference sequence). This CDR3 has 14 residues. The CDR3 DNA is TGTGCCAGCAGCGAATTGTCCGGCGGGGGCGAAGCTTTCTTT. It is translated as CASSELSGGGEAFF.

The rearrangement joins TRBV7-2 to TRBJ2-7; D unclear. The CDR3 loop spans 14 amino acids. Germline CDR1 is SGHTA and CDR2 is FQGNSA. Trimming stripped 1 base from V and 4 bases from J, with 11 bases between. CDR3 region: CASSLDLVAYEQYF. CDR3 sequence (DNA): TGTGCCAGCAGCTTAGATCTTGTCGCATACGAGCAGTACTTC. The variable domain in full, with the rest retrieved from reference TRBV7-2 and TRBJ2-7, is GAGVSQSPSNKVTEKGKDVELRCDPISGHTALYWYRQSLGQGLEFLIYFQGNSAPDKSGLPSDRFSAERTGGSVSTLTIQRTQQEDSAVYLCASSLDLVAYEQYFGPGTRLTVT.

At least ten counts were recorded for this clonotype. The CDR3 DNA reads as TGCGCCAGCAGCCAAGGCAGGGGGCGGGTAGGGTTAACCTACGAGCAGTACTTC. The encoded protein is CASSQGRGRVGLTYEQYF. This sequence joins TRBV4-1 and TRBJ2-7, with 8 bases identical to TRBD1. The CDR3 runs 18 residues. The V gene end was trimmed by 1 base and the J gene end by 2 bases; junction bases not matched to a gene: 13. Germline assignment: CDR1 MGHRA and CDR2 YSYEKL.